This is a list of T cell receptor beta chains from one sample in a study of T cells in Graves' hyperthyroidism and ophthalmopathy. TCRdb recomputed calls from the multiplex PCR reads with MiXCR, one row per CDR3 protein. The data show over 700,000 distinct CDR3 sequences, under 45% seen once. The specimen was blood. These TCRs come from a woman in her 40s with Graves' hyperthyroidism. Each CDR3 is given with its conserved first and last residue. The order of the fields is CDR3 DNA, CDR3 protein, clone size, D gene, J gene, V gene. A D gene is named only where the DNA matches it firmly. Some rows have no size entry. The others give once, few or many, or a class for an expanded clone.

cdr3_nt: TGTGCCAGTAGTTCTACAGGGTTGGGGACTGAAGCTTTCTTT
cdr3_aa: CASSSTGLGTEAFF
clone_size: many
d_call: NA
j_call: TRBJ1-1
v_call: TRBV19

cdr3_nt: TGTGCCAGCAGCTTAGAGGGACAGGGGTTATACGAGCAGTACTTC
cdr3_aa: CASSLEGQGLYEQYF
clone_size: few
d_call: TRBD1
j_call: TRBJ2-7
v_call: TRBV11-2

cdr3_nt: TGTGCCAGCAGCTTAAATGTGGGACAGGGGTACTTC
cdr3_aa: CASSLNVGQGYF
clone_size: NA
d_call: TRBD1
j_call: TRBJ2-5
v_call: TRBV11-2

cdr3_nt: TGTGCCAGCACGGGCCATGAGCAGTTCTTC
cdr3_aa: CASTGHEQFF
clone_size: NA
d_call: NA
j_call: TRBJ2-1
v_call: TRBV2

cdr3_nt: TGTGCCAGTAGGGACAGGGCGGCTCATAACTATGGCTACACCTTC
cdr3_aa: CASRDRAAHNYGYTF
clone_size: many
d_call: TRBD1
j_call: TRBJ1-2
v_call: TRBV19

cdr3_nt: TGTGCCACCAGTGAGTCCCCGGGACATGCTGATGAAAAACTGTTTTTT
cdr3_aa: CATSESPGHADEKLFF
clone_size: many
d_call: NA
j_call: TRBJ1-4
v_call: TRBV24-1

cdr3_nt: TGCAGTGCTTCGCGACCGGTGACAGGGCTTATGAACACTGAAGCTTTCTTT
cdr3_aa: CSASRPVTGLMNTEAFF
clone_size: few
d_call: TRBD1
j_call: TRBJ1-1
v_call: TRBV20-1

cdr3_nt: TGTGCCAGCAGCTTCGGGAGCAGCGAGCAGTTCTTC
cdr3_aa: CASSFGSSEQFF
clone_size: NA
d_call: NA
j_call: TRBJ2-1
v_call: TRBV11-2

cdr3_nt: TGTGCCAGTAGTGACCTCCCCCGGGACACTCCCTACGAGCAGTACTTC
cdr3_aa: CASSDLPRDTPYEQYF
clone_size: many
d_call: NA
j_call: TRBJ2-7
v_call: TRBV19

cdr3_nt: TGTGCCAGCAGCTGCGGACAGGGTTGTCAGCCCCAGCATTTT
cdr3_aa: CASSCGQGCQPQHF
clone_size: many
d_call: TRBD1
j_call: TRBJ1-5
v_call: TRBV12-3/TRBV12-4

cdr3_nt: TGTGCCAGCAGCTTAACAGGTACCGGCTACACCTTC
cdr3_aa: CASSLTGTGYTF
clone_size: many
d_call: NA
j_call: TRBJ1-2
v_call: TRBV7-9

cdr3_nt: TGTGCCAGCAGTTTATCCGAGACTAGCGGGGTAGGGGAGACCCAGTACTTC
cdr3_aa: CASSLSETSGVGETQYF
clone_size: NA
d_call: TRBD2
j_call: TRBJ2-5
v_call: TRBV28

cdr3_nt: TGTGCCACCAGCATCCTAGCGGGAGAAGCTTTCTTT
cdr3_aa: CATSILAGEAFF
clone_size: NA
d_call: NA
j_call: TRBJ1-1
v_call: TRBV15

cdr3_nt: TGTGCCAGCAGCTTAAAACCCTCCGTGACAGGGGACACTGAAGCTTTCTTT
cdr3_aa: CASSLKPSVTGDTEAFF
clone_size: NA
d_call: TRBD1
j_call: TRBJ1-1
v_call: TRBV7-3

cdr3_nt: TGTGCCGGCAGTTACGCGGGAGTCAACACCGGGGAGCTGTTTTTT
cdr3_aa: CAGSYAGVNTGELFF
clone_size: NA
d_call: TRBD2
j_call: TRBJ2-2
v_call: TRBV6-5

cdr3_nt: TGCAGTGGGGCCCGGGGCACAGATACGCAGTATTTT
cdr3_aa: CSGARGTDTQYF
clone_size: NA
d_call: NA
j_call: TRBJ2-3
v_call: TRBV20-1

cdr3_nt: TGTGCCAGCAGGATAGTTGTGGAGACCCAGTACTTC
cdr3_aa: CASRIVVETQYF
clone_size: many
d_call: NA
j_call: TRBJ2-5
v_call: TRBV5-8

cdr3_nt: TGCAGTGCTAGAGATGGGATGGGACTAGGCGCCTACGAGCAGTACTTC
cdr3_aa: CSARDGMGLGAYEQYF
clone_size: NA
d_call: TRBD2
j_call: TRBJ2-7
v_call: TRBV20-1

cdr3_nt: TGTGCCAGCAGTTATTGGTCCCCATCCCGAAATAGCAATCAGCCCCAGCATTTT
cdr3_aa: CASSYWSPSRNSNQPQHF
clone_size: NA
d_call: NA
j_call: TRBJ1-5
v_call: TRBV6-1

cdr3_nt: TGTGCCAGCAGCACGGAGTCACAGAGAAGCCCCTACGAGCAGTACTTC
cdr3_aa: CASSTESQRSPYEQYF
clone_size: NA
d_call: NA
j_call: TRBJ2-7
v_call: TRBV7-2

cdr3_nt: TGTGCCAGCAGCTTACGTCCGACCTACGAGCAGTACTTC
cdr3_aa: CASSLRPTYEQYF
clone_size: many
d_call: NA
j_call: TRBJ2-7
v_call: TRBV7-8

cdr3_nt: TGTGCCAGTAGTATCCGGACAGGGATGACTGAAGCTTTCTTT
cdr3_aa: CASSIRTGMTEAFF
clone_size: NA
d_call: TRBD1
j_call: TRBJ1-1
v_call: TRBV19